This entry lists 6 T cell receptor beta chains sequenced from one sample in a study of vaccination and CD4 T cells after COVID-19. These receptors' antigens are unknown. Sequencing of the DNA from cultured CD4+ T cells was carried out with the Oncomine TCR Beta short-read assay. TCRdb reprocessed the PCR reads with MiXCR, giving one entry per CDR3 protein. The sample consists of over 20,000 distinct CDR3 sequences, around 39% of them appearing once. The treatment was: roughly 11-day PBMC culture with coronavirus spike peptide pools or control peptides (ViraFEST assay). The sample here was CD4+ T cells from blood, cultured in vitro, taken before SARS-CoV-2 vaccination. These receptors originate from a human donor who received a COVID-19 vaccine.

The chain joins TRBV3-1 to TRBJ1-2; 8 bases are shared with TRBD1. In germline, CDR1 is LGHDT, CDR2 YNNKEL (reference sequence). The CDR3 consists of 14 residues. V trimming: 4 bases; J trimming: 7 bases; junction bases outside the gene matches: 8. The CDR3 DNA reads as TGTGCCAGCAGCCCATGGACAGGGTCGGGTGGCTACACCTTC. Translating gives CASSPWTGSGGYTF.

This chain links TRBV7-8 with TRBJ1-1; a weak D match, TRBD1 (5 bases). V shed 5 bases and J shed 6 bases, with 10 bases lying between them. Per the germline V gene, CDR1 is SGHVS and CDR2 is FQNEAQ. The CDR3 is 12 residues long. CDR3 sequence: CASSPQGSEAFF. The CDR3 nucleotides read TGTGCCAGCAGCCCGCAGGGTTCTGAAGCTTTCTTT.

This chain joins TRBV7-9 and TRBJ1-6; the D is unclear. The CDR3 is made up of 12 amino acids. Germline V gene sequence: CDR1 SEHNR, CDR2 FQNEAQ (reference sequence). V was cut by 5 bases and J by 10 bases, with 9 bases left in between. The DNA for the CDR3 is TGTGCCAGCAGCAAACCCCGGTCACCCCTCCACTTT. Translating it yields CASSKPRSPLHF.

The chain employs TRBV25-1 and TRBJ2-3; D might be TRBD1 or TRBD2, each matching 5 bases. The V and J ends lost 6 bases and 2 bases respectively, with 15 bases between them. The germline gives CDR1 MGHDK, CDR2 SYGVNS. This CDR3 has 15 residues. CDR3 DNA: TGTGCCAGCAGATCAGCTGGGGACGTCACAGATACGCAGTATTTT. Translated: CASRSAGDVTDTQYF.

The V gene is TRBV11-2, the J gene TRBJ2-6; D is uncertain. CDR3 length equals 15 residues. Trimming shortened V by 2 bases and J by 2 bases, and 7 bases separated the two germline ends. Germline CDR1 SGHAT, CDR2 FQNNGV. The CDR3 DNA reads as TGTGCCAGCAGCTTAAGCAATGCTGGGGCCAACGTCCTGACTTTC. Translating it yields CASSLSNAGANVLTF.

The rearrangement joins TRBV11-3 to TRBJ1-1; TRBD1 agrees at 10 bases. This CDR3 is built from 15 residues. Trimming removed 2 bases from V and 2 bases from J; junction bases left unmatched: 2. Germline-derived CDR1 and CDR2 are SGHNT and YENEEA. The CDR3 DNA sequence: TGTGCCAGCAGCTTACGGACAGGGGGAAACACTGAAGCTTTCTTT. This codes for CASSLRTGGNTEAFF.